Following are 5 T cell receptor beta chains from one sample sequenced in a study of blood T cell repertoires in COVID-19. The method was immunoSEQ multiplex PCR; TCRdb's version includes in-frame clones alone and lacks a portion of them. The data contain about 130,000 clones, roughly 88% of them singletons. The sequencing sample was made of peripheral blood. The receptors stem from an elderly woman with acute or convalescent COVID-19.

CDR3 protein: CASSEYGRGARRTTYEQYF. The CDR3 DNA reads as TGTGCCAGCAGCGAATATGGACGAGGGGCAAGGAGGACTACCTACGAGCAGTACTTC. V gene TRBV27 combines with J gene TRBJ2-7; a weak D match, TRBD2 (6 bases). The CDR3 spans 19 residues. V was clipped by 6 bases and J by 2 bases, with 29 bases between them. Per germline, CDR1 MNHEY and CDR2 SMNVEV (reference sequence).

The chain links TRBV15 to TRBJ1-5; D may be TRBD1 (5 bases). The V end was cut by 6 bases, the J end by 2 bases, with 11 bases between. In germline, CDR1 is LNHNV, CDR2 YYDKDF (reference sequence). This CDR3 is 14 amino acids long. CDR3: CATSQPGGNQPQHF. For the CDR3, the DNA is TGTGCCACCAGTCAGCCGGGGGGCAATCAGCCCCAGCATTTT.

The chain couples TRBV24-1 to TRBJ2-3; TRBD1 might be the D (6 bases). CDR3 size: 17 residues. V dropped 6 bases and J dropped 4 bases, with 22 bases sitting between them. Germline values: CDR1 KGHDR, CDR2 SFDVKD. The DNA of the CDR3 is TGTGCCACCAGTTCTGTTCTTCAGGGGCTTCAGGCAGATACGCAGTATTTT. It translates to CATSSVLQGLQADTQYF.

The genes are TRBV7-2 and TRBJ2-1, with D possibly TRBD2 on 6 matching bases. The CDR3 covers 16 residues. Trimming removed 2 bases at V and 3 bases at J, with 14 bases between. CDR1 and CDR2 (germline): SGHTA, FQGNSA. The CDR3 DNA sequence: TGTGCCAGCAGCTTAAGGTCGGGAGCCGGCTACAATGAGCAGTTCTTC. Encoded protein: CASSLRSGAGYNEQFF.

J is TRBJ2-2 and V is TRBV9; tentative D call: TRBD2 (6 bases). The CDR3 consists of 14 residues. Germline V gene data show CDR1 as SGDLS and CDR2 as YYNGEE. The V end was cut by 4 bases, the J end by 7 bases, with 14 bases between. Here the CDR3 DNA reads TGTGCCAGCAGCCAATCGTCGACTAGCGGGGAGCTGTTTTTT. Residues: CASSQSSTSGELFF.